The 19 T cell receptor beta chains reported below all come from one sample, sequenced in a study of blood T cell repertoires in COVID-19. TCRdb keeps only in-frame clones here, not all; method: immunoSEQ multiplex PCR. The profile shows about 260,000 clones, about nine tenths of them singletons. Sequencing was carried out using peripheral blood. These receptors were collected from a person aged 18-29 years with COVID-19, enrolled during active disease.

The chain has TRBV18 and TRBJ2-5; the D is unclear. V gave up 3 bases and J gave up 5 bases, with 10 bases separating them. The germline CDR1 and CDR2 sequences are KGHSH and LQKENI. The CDR3 contains 13 residues. The CDR3, as DNA: TGTGCCAGCTCACCCCCGCGGCGGGAGACCCAGTACTTC. It encodes CASSPPRRETQYF.

J is TRBJ2-1 and V is TRBV6-5, with 7 bases lining up with TRBD2. The germline V gene has CDR1 MNHEY and CDR2 SVGAGI. V lost 0 bases and J lost 8; bases outside the gene matches: 1. This CDR3 is built from 13 residues. The CDR3 coding sequence is TGTGCCAGCAGTTACTCGACTAGCTATGAGCAGTTCTTC. Translation gives CASSYSTSYEQFF.

V is TRBV19 and J is TRBJ1-2; D might be TRBD1 (6 bases). Germline V gives CDR1 LNHDA, CDR2 SQIVND (reference sequence). This CDR3 spans 15 amino acids. V lost 7 bases and J 0 bases, leaving 15 bases between the germline ends. The CDR3 bases are TGTGCCAGTACTCCAGGACAGAGCGCTAACTATGGCTACACCTTC. Its protein product is CASTPGQSANYGYTF.

With regard to this clone: The identical CDR3 is also encoded by other nucleotide sequences in the sample. The V gene is TRBV12-3 or TRBV12-4, the J gene TRBJ2-7; a weak D match, TRBD1 (5 bases). Trimming removed 4 bases at V and 4 bases at J, with 8 bases between. The CDR3 spans 12 residues. The CDR3 DNA sequence: TGTGCCAGCAGTTCTGACAGTTACGAGCAGTACTTC. Translated, it gives CASSSDSYEQYF.

The chain links TRBV24-1 to TRBJ2-3; a possible D gene is TRBD2 (6 bases). The V end was cut by 1 base, the J end by 7 bases, with 8 bases between. CDR1 is KGHDR and CDR2 is SFDVKD in the germline V gene. The CDR3 totals 13 residues. Written as DNA, the CDR3 is TGTGCCACCAGTGATTTTGCGGGGCATACGCAGTATTTT. It yields the protein CATSDFAGHTQYF.

This clone showed up just once. This chain connects TRBV6-1 to TRBJ2-7; tentatively, D is TRBD2 (7 bases). Germline assignment: CDR1 MNHNS and CDR2 SASEGT. V lost 2 bases, J lost 6 bases, and 17 bases lay in between. CDR3 length: 15 amino acids. The CDR3 bases are TGTGCCAGCAGTGAATTGCCCCGGGGGGCGGGCGAGCAGTACTTC. Protein product: CASSELPRGAGEQYF.

This clone was observed once. The V call is TRBV4-1, the J call TRBJ2-3; 8 bases agree with TRBD1. Per germline, CDR1 MGHRA and CDR2 YSYEKL. Losses at the gene ends were 3 bases for V and 1 base for J; bases not matched to a gene: 3. The CDR3 runs 15 residues. Written as DNA, the CDR3 is TGCGCCAGCAGCCAGTGGACAGGGCGCACAGATACGCAGTATTTT. It encodes CASSQWTGRTDTQYF.

The chain employs TRBV7-9 and TRBJ1-2, with TRBD1 identical over 7 bases. CDR1 SEHNR and CDR2 FQNEAQ come from the germline V gene (reference sequence). Trimming took 5 bases from V and 8 from J; bases not matched to a gene: 8. There are 13 residues in the CDR3. The CDR3, as DNA: TGTGCCAGCAGCCCCGAAGGGGGCTGGGGCTACACCTTC. It translates to CASSPEGGWGYTF.

This clone is medium-sized in the sample. CDR3 sequence: CASRDPAGTYEQYF. CDR3 DNA sequence: TGTGCCAGCAGGGATCCAGCGGGAACCTACGAGCAGTACTTC. V usage is TRBV6-5 and J usage is TRBJ2-7, with 7 bases matching TRBD2. The germline V gene encodes CDR1 MNHEY and CDR2 SVGAGI. CDR3 length: 14 amino acids. With V trimmed by 6 bases and J by 2 bases, 7 bases remained unmatched.

The rearrangement joins TRBV21-1 to TRBJ1-1. TRBV21-1 is described as a pseudogene. The CDR3 length is 13 residues. CDR3 loop: CASSKRRGTEAFF. CDR3 DNA sequence: TGTGCCAGCAGCAAAAGGCGGGGGACTGAAGCTTTCTTT.

This chain joins TRBV13 and TRBJ1-2; possibly TRBD1 for D (5 bases). Trimming pared 5 bases from V and 8 bases from J, leaving 15 bases between. Germline CDR1 is PRHDT and CDR2 is FYEKMQ (reference sequence). This CDR3 is built from 13 residues. The CDR3 bases are TGTGCCAGCAGCCGAACCCAGACAGTCGGCTACACCTTC. It is translated as CASSRTQTVGYTF.

V usage is TRBV25-1 and J usage is TRBJ2-1; 13 bases line up with TRBD2. Germline assignment: CDR1 MGHDK and CDR2 SYGVNS. With V trimmed by 2 bases and J by 6 bases, 10 bases remained unmatched. The CDR3 is made up of 18 amino acids. The CDR3 loop is CASSESRTSGSTFNEQFF. As DNA, the CDR3 is TGTGCCAGCAGTGAAAGCCGGACTAGCGGGAGTACTTTCAATGAGCAGTTCTTC.

This chain connects TRBV6-5 to TRBJ2-3; TRBD1 matches 9 bases. J gave up 1 base and V 4 bases, and 6 bases lay outside the gene matches. CDR1 is MNHEY, CDR2 SVGAGI, per germline. The CDR3 is made up of 16 amino acids. CDR3 in amino acids: CASSSSWTGGTDTQYF. Here the CDR3 DNA reads TGTGCCAGCAGTTCCTCCTGGACAGGGGGCACAGATACGCAGTATTTT.

The rearrangement links TRBV11-2 to TRBJ2-5; unclear D gene. V was cut by 2 bases and J by 2 bases, with 12 bases left in between. Per the germline V gene, CDR1 is SGHAT and CDR2 is FQNNGV. The CDR3 sequence is 15 residues long. This chain's CDR3 is CASSLISSGQETQYF. The CDR3 DNA reads TGTGCCAGCAGCTTAATTAGTTCAGGTCAAGAGACCCAGTACTTC.

The chain carries TRBV6-6 and TRBJ1-5; TRBD1 aligns across 10 bases. From germline, CDR1 is MNHNY and CDR2 SVGAGI (reference sequence). V shed 5 bases and J 0 bases; nucleotides not matched to a gene: 19. The CDR3 is 21 residues long. This CDR3 reads CASSRKETGTGVLPSNQPQHF. In nucleotides, the CDR3 is TGTGCCAGCAGTCGAAAGGAAACCGGGACAGGGGTCTTACCTAGCAATCAGCCCCAGCATTTT.

Here the CDR3 reads CASSLGTGGYNEQFF. CDR3 DNA: TGCGCCAGCAGCTTGGGGACAGGGGGCTACAATGAGCAGTTCTTC. The chain couples TRBV5-1 to TRBJ2-1, with 10 bases that match TRBD1. Unmatched junction bases numbered 0, after V lost 0 bases and J lost 3 bases. There are 15 residues in the CDR3. Germline V CDR1 and CDR2: SGHRS, YFSETQ.

V usage is TRBV10-3 and J usage is TRBJ2-4, with D perhaps TRBD1 (6 bases). Germline loops: CDR1 ENHRY, CDR2 SYGVKD. The germline V and J ends were trimmed by 0 bases and 0 bases, with 12 bases remaining between them. The CDR3 is made up of 17 amino acids. This CDR3 reads CAISESNLGGAKNIQYF. CDR3 coding DNA: TGTGCCATCAGTGAGTCAAACTTAGGGGGAGCCAAAAACATTCAGTACTTC.

This chain links TRBV3-1 (or the pseudogene TRBV3-2) with TRBJ1-3; 7 nucleotides align to TRBD1. CDR3 length: 18 amino acids. V was pared by 0 bases and J by 4 bases, with 12 bases of the junction left unmatched. Germline V gives CDR1 LGHDT, CDR2 YNNKEL (reference sequence). The CDR3 DNA reads TGTGCCAGCAGCCAAGAATGGGGTACTGACAGGGTAGGAAACACCATATATTTT. Residues: CASSQEWGTDRVGNTIYF.

The chain employs TRBV2 and TRBJ2-1, with TRBD2 matching 8 bases. The CDR3 totals 15 residues. Germline V CDR1 and CDR2: SNHLY, FYNNEI. The J segment lost 4 bases and the V segment lost 3 bases, leaving 5 bases of the junction unmatched. The CDR3: CASSDSGSRYNEQFF. The CDR3 nucleotides read TGTGCCAGCAGTGACAGCGGGAGTCGGTACAATGAGCAGTTCTTC.